The 26 T cell receptor beta chains below come from one sample, sequenced in a study of blood T cells in healthy people across ages. The second PCR ran roughly 6 to 12 cycles with a sample-barcoded 5' primer and J-beta primers. TCRdb itself ran the 5' RACE reads through MiXCR, one entry per CDR3 protein. The table shows approximately 800,000 distinct CDR3 sequences, with roughly 60% occurring only once. Input material: blood. Receptors were obtained from a man aged 30 to 45 in good health.

This clonotype occurred a few times. CDR3 protein: CSVGPTPAGYTF. CDR3 nucleotides: TGCAGCGTTGGCCCCACCCCAGCTGGCTACACCTTC. V gene TRBV29-1 combines with J gene TRBJ1-2; D remains ambiguous. The germline CDR1 and CDR2 sequences are SQVTM and ANQGSEA. V was trimmed by 4 bases and J by 7 bases, leaving 13 bases between them. This CDR3 contains 12 residues.

The chain employs TRBV29-1 and TRBJ1-2; D is unclear. Germline V CDR1 and CDR2: SQVTM, ANQGSEA. V dropped 5 bases and J dropped 0 bases, with 10 bases sitting between them. The CDR3 totals 13 residues. This chain's CDR3 is CSVRRRPNYGYTF. DNA of the CDR3: TGCAGCGTTCGCAGGCGACCTAACTATGGCTACACCTTC.

The J gene is TRBJ1-1, the V gene TRBV2, with a weak D call TRBD1 (5 bases). Germline assignment: CDR1 SNHLY and CDR2 FYNNEI. This CDR3 spans 12 amino acids. With 10 bases removed from V and 3 bases from J, the gap between germline ends came to 12 bases. The CDR3 sequence is CATQWGDTEAFF. The CDR3 DNA follows: TGTGCCACTCAGTGGGGGGACACTGAAGCTTTCTTT.

V is TRBV7-2 and J is TRBJ2-1; no clear D. The V and J ends lost 1 base and 5 bases respectively, with 9 bases between them. The CDR3 consists of 14 residues. Germline values: CDR1 SGHTA, CDR2 FQGNSA. The CDR3 here is CASSLVRTNNEQFF. CDR3 sequence (DNA): TGTGCCAGCAGCTTAGTCCGGACGAACAATGAGCAGTTCTTC.

V and J are TRBV12-3 or TRBV12-4 and TRBJ2-3; tentatively, D is TRBD2 (6 bases). The V and J ends lost 8 bases and 2 bases respectively, with 14 bases between them. This CDR3 is built from 14 residues. The CDR3 region is CASGRDSYTDTQYF. CDR3 nucleotide sequence: TGTGCCAGCGGAAGGGACTCTTACACAGATACGCAGTATTTT.

The chain joins TRBV7-9 to TRBJ2-5; 10 positions match TRBD1. Germline loops: CDR1 SEHNR, CDR2 FQNEAQ (reference sequence). This CDR3 has 15 amino acids. Losses at the gene ends were 6 bases for V and 5 bases for J; bases not matched to a gene: 9. In DNA form, the CDR3 reads TGTGCCAGCAGTTTTGGACAGGGGGTAGTCGAGACCCAGTACTTC. Residues: CASSFGQGVVETQYF.

This chain joins TRBV20-1 and TRBJ1-2; the match to TRBD1 covers 9 bases. CDR1 and CDR2 from the germline V gene are DFQATT and SNEGSKA (reference sequence). V was clipped by 6 bases and J by 6 bases; unmatched bases: 17. CDR3 length: 16 amino acids. This CDR3 is CSAPTGTGYGKNGYTF. CDR3 nucleotides: TGCAGTGCCCCAACCGGGACAGGGTATGGGAAAAATGGCTACACCTTC.

In this sample, this clonotype turned up a few times. J is TRBJ2-1 and V is TRBV18; D is unresolved. Germline V CDR1 and CDR2: KGHSH, LQKENI. The length of the CDR3 is 14 residues. V dropped 2 bases and J dropped 6 bases, with 11 bases sitting between them. The CDR3 spells CASSPMGNGNEQFF. The CDR3, as DNA: TGTGCCAGCTCACCAATGGGAAACGGCAATGAGCAGTTCTTC. Complete variable domain (other parts from reference TRBV18 and TRBJ2-1): NAGVMQNPRHLVRRRGQEARLRCSPMKGHSHVYWYRQLPEEGLKFMVYLQKENIIDESGMPKERFSAEFPKEGPSILRIQQVVRGDSAAYFCASSPMGNGNEQFFGPGTRLTVL.

The rearrangement joins TRBV4-2 to TRBJ1-2; 9 bases agree with TRBD1. The CDR3 has 14 amino acids. V lost 2 bases, J lost 6 bases, and 4 bases stayed unmatched. CDR1 and CDR2 from the germline V gene are LGHNA and YNFKEQ. The CDR3 protein is CASSQRDRENGYTF. CDR3 in DNA: TGTGCCAGCAGCCAAAGGGACAGGGAAAATGGCTACACCTTC.

The chain uses TRBV12-3 or TRBV12-4 and TRBJ2-5; 8 bases line up with TRBD2. The CDR3 extends over 15 amino acids. With 3 bases clipped from V and 5 bases from J, the junction kept 8 bases outside the gene matches. The CDR3 reads CASSLDGGGVETQYF. The CDR3 coding sequence is TGTGCCAGCAGTTTGGACGGGGGGGGAGTCGAGACCCAGTACTTC.

The rearrangement uses TRBV24-1 and TRBJ1-1; no firm D call. The V end was cut by 9 bases, the J end by 3 bases, with 10 bases between. This CDR3 contains 12 residues. From germline, CDR1 is KGHDR and CDR2 SFDVKD. As DNA, the CDR3 is TGTGCCACCCTTAATGTCGACACTGAAGCTTTCTTT. It codes for CATLNVDTEAFF.

This clonotype was detected only a few times. The chain has TRBV25-1 and TRBJ2-3, with D tentatively TRBD1 (6 bases). In germline, CDR1 is MGHDK, CDR2 SYGVNS. V was trimmed by 5 bases and J by 2 bases, leaving 14 bases between them. The CDR3 sequence is 15 residues long. CDR3 sequence (DNA): TGTGCCAGCAGTCCTGCTGGGGGCACCACAGATACGCAGTATTTT. This encodes CASSPAGGTTDTQYF.

This clonotype was recorded a few times. The gene calls are TRBV2 and TRBJ1-2; D ambiguous. Trimming removed 2 bases from V and 9 bases from J, with 16 bases in between. Germline CDR1 reads SNHLY; CDR2 reads FYNNEI. This CDR3 comprises 14 residues. The CDR3 is CASSEFVPGARYTF. CDR3 in DNA: TGTGCCAGCAGTGAATTTGTCCCGGGCGCGCGCTACACCTTC.

This clonotype was recorded only once. This may stem from a read error, because a much larger clone lies one nucleotide away. The rearrangement links TRBV2 to TRBJ2-6, with D perhaps given as TRBD1 or TRBD2 (7 bases each). Per the germline V gene, CDR1 is SNHLY and CDR2 is FYNNEI. This CDR3 is 17 amino acids long. The CDR3 region is CVSSGEGASLGANVLTF. The CDR3 DNA sequence: TGTGTCAGCAGTGGGGAGGGGGCTAGCCTTGGGGCCAACGTCCTGACTTTC. Filled out from reference TRBV2 and TRBJ2-6, the complete variable domain reads EPEVTQTPSHQVTQMGQEVILRCVPISNHLYFYWYRQILGQKVEFLVSFYNNEISEKSEIFDDQFSVERPDGSNFTLKIRSTKLEDSAMYFCVSSGEGASLGANVLTFGAGSRLTVL.

The V and J genes are TRBV29-1 and TRBJ2-3; D may be TRBD1 (5 bases). In germline, CDR1 is SQVTM, CDR2 ANQGSEA. The length of the CDR3 is 12 residues. With 7 bases removed from V and 6 bases from J, the gap between germline ends came to 14 bases. The CDR3 region has the DNA TGCAGCGGGGGCTTTGCAGGGGATACGCAGTATTTT. This codes for CSGGFAGDTQYF.

In its sample, this clonotype was seen a few times. This chain links TRBV20-1 with TRBJ2-7; 10 bases align to TRBD1. CDR1 and CDR2 (germline): DFQATT, SNEGSKA (reference sequence). The CDR3 is made up of 15 amino acids. V trimming: 6 bases; J trimming: 5 bases; junction bases outside the gene matches: 13. Written as DNA, the CDR3 is TGCAGTGCCCTACCGGGGACAGGGGTAGGCGACGAGCAGTACTTC. This codes for CSALPGTGVGDEQYF.

The chain uses TRBV11-2 and TRBJ2-7, with D tentatively TRBD2 (6 bases). The CDR3 length is 16 residues. Germline CDR1 reads SGHAT; CDR2 reads FQNNGV. V gave up 1 base and J gave up 0 bases, with 13 bases separating them. CDR3 nucleotides: TGTGCCAGCAGCTTAGGTGGAGCGGGCTACTCCTACGAGCAGTACTTC. Encoded protein: CASSLGGAGYSYEQYF. Variable domain in full (rest from reference TRBV11-2 and TRBJ2-7): EAGVAQSPRYKIIEKRQSVAFWCNPISGHATLYWYQQILGQGPKLLIQFQNNGVVDDSQLPKDRFSAERLKGVDSTLKIQPAKLEDSAVYLCASSLGGAGYSYEQYFGPGTRLTVT.

J is TRBJ1-2 and V is TRBV7-2, with 7 bases lining up with TRBD1. With V trimmed by 8 bases and J by 2 bases, 8 bases remained unmatched. Per the germline V gene, CDR1 is SGHTA and CDR2 is FQGNSA. CDR3 length equals 14 residues. CDR3 DNA: TGTGCCAGCGGCCCAGGGGGACTGAACTATGGCTACACCTTC. It is translated as CASGPGGLNYGYTF.

As DNA, the CDR3 is TGCGCCAGCAGCCAAGTAGACCGTTATGATGGCTACACCTTC. The encoded protein is CASSQVDRYDGYTF. The chain links TRBV4-1 to TRBJ1-2; D is ambiguous. The CDR3 is made up of 14 amino acids. Trimming cost V 1 base and J 6 bases, with 12 bases left between them. CDR1 MGHRA and CDR2 YSYEKL come from the germline V gene.

J is TRBJ2-5 and V is TRBV7-9; the match to TRBD1 covers 8 bases. This CDR3 is 13 amino acids long. The V segment lost 1 base and the J segment 10 bases; nucleotides outside the gene matches: 5. Germline CDR1 is SEHNR and CDR2 is FQNEAQ (reference sequence). The CDR3 sequence: CASSLGPTGVQYF. CDR3 nucleotide sequence: TGTGCCAGCAGCTTAGGCCCGACAGGGGTCCAGTACTTC.

This chain connects TRBV11-2 to TRBJ2-1; 8 nucleotides agree with TRBD2. Unmatched junction bases numbered 10, after V lost 6 bases and J lost 12 bases. The CDR3 spans 13 residues. Germline V lookup: CDR1 SGHAT, CDR2 FQNNGV. The DNA of the CDR3 is TGTGCCAGCAGGGGCGTCTCCGCGGGAGGGCAGTTCTTC. Its translation: CASRGVSAGGQFF.

This clonotype was seen a single time. CDR3 DNA sequence: TGTGCCAGCACCATCGGGGGGACTTCGCGCCGCGAGCAGTACTTC. Translation: CASTIGGTSRREQYF. V is TRBV6-2 or TRBV6-3 and J is TRBJ2-5, with 7 nucleotides matching TRBD2. The J call could be wrong; TRBJ2-7 is a better fit for the DNA end. CDR3 length equals 15 residues. Germline loops: CDR1 MNHEY, CDR2 SVGEGT.

The CDR3 DNA is TGTGCCAGCAGCCTACAGGACCAACGCCACGAGCAGTACTTC. Residues: CASSLQDQRHEQYF. The chain has TRBV6-5 and TRBJ2-1; maybe TRBD1 (5 bases). The end of the DNA aligns better with TRBJ2-7, so the J call may be wrong. The CDR3 totals 14 residues. Germline V gives CDR1 MNHEY, CDR2 SVGAGI.

This clonotype has ten or more counts. The chain uses TRBV6-6 and TRBJ1-2; D unresolved. The CDR3 runs to 13 residues. Germline V gene lookup returns CDR1 MNHNY and CDR2 SVGAGI (reference sequence). V was pared by 2 bases and J by 3 bases, with 7 bases between. The CDR3 region is CASSYVEYYGYTF. CDR3 in DNA: TGTGCCAGCAGTTACGTGGAGTACTATGGCTACACCTTC.

The CDR3 loop reads CASSTGLAGYNEQFF. CDR3 nucleotide sequence: TGTGCCAGCAGTACCGGACTAGCGGGGTACAATGAGCAGTTCTTC. The chain links TRBV2 to TRBJ2-1; 12 nucleotides agree with TRBD2. V trimming: 5 bases; J trimming: 4 bases; junction bases outside the gene matches: 3. Germline V CDR1 and CDR2: SNHLY, FYNNEI. CDR3 size: 15 residues. The full variable domain, rest sourced from reference TRBV2 and TRBJ2-1, is EPEVTQTPSHQVTQMGQEVILRCVPISNHLYFYWYRQILGQKVEFLVSFYNNEISEKSEIFDDQFSVERPDGSNFTLKIRSTKLEDSAMYFCASSTGLAGYNEQFFGPGTRLTVL.

The chain combines TRBV7-2 with TRBJ2-3, with TRBD1 matching 7 bases. Germline trimming cut 2 bases from V and 3 bases from J; bases unmatched to any gene: 17. CDR1 SGHTA and CDR2 FQGNSA come from the germline V gene. The CDR3 has 19 amino acids. CDR3 sequence (DNA): TGTGCCAGCAGCTTACAGGGGACAGTGGGATTATCAGGGACAGATACGCAGTATTTT. It encodes CASSLQGTVGLSGTDTQYF.